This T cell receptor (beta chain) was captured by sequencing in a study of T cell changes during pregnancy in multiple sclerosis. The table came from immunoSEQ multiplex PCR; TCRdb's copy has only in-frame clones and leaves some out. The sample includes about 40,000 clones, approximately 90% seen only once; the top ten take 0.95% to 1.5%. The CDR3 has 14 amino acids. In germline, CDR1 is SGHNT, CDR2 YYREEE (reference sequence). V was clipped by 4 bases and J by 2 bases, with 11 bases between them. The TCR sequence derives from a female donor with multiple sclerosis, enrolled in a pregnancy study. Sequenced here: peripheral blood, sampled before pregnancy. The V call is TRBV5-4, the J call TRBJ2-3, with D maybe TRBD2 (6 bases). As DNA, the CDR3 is TGTGCCAGCAGCCCGGGGGTCAACACAGATACGCAGTATTTT. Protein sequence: CASSPGVNTDTQYF.